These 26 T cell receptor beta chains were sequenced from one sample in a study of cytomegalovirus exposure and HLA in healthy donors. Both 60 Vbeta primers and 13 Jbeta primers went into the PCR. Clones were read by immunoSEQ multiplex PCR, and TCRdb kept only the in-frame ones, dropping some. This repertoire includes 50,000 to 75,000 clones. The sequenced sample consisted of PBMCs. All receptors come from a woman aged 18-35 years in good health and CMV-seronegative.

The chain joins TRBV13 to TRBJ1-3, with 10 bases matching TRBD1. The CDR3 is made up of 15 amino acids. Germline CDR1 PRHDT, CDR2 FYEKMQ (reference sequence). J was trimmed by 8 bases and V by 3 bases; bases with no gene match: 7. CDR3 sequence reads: CASSFLTGGIDTIYF. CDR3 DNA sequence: TGTGCCAGCAGCTTCCTGACAGGGGGCATAGACACCATATATTTT.

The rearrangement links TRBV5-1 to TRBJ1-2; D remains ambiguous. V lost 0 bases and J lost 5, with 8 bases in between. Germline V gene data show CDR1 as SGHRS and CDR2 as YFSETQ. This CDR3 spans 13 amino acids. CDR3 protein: CASSLDGLYGYTF. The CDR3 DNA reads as TGCGCCAGCAGCTTGGATGGGCTTTATGGCTACACCTTC.

In DNA, the CDR3 is TGCGCCAGCAGCCAACAGGGGTTTCAGCCCCAGCATTTT. Its protein is CASSQQGFQPQHF. The chain recombines TRBV10-1 with TRBJ1-5, with 7 bases aligning to TRBD1. Germline loops: CDR1 WNHNN, CDR2 SYGVQD (reference sequence). This CDR3 region has 13 residues. The V and J ends lost 6 bases and 6 bases, in that order; junction bases with no gene match: 5.

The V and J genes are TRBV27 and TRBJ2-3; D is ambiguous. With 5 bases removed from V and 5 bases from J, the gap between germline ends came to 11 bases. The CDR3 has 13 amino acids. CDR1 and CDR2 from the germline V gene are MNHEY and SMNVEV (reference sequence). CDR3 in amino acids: CASSQDLGDTQYF. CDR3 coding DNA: TGTGCCAGCAGTCAAGACTTGGGAGATACGCAGTATTTT.

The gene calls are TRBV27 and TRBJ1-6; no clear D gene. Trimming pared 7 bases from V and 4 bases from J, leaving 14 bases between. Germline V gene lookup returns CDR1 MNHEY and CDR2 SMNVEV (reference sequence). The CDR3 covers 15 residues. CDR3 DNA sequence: TGTGCCAGCAAAATAGGGAGCAGGTATAATTCACCCCTCCACTTT. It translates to CASKIGSRYNSPLHF.

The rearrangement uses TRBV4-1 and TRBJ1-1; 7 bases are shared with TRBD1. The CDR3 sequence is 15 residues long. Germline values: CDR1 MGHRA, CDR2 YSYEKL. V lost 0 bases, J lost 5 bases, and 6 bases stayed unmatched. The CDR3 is CASSQEDRDMTEAFF. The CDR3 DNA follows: TGCGCCAGCAGCCAAGAAGACAGGGACATGACTGAAGCTTTCTTT.

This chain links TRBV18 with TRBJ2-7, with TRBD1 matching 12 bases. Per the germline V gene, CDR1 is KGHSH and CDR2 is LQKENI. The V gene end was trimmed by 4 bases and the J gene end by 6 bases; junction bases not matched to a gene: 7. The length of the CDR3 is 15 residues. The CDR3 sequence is CASSLTGTGGVEQYF. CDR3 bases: TGTGCCAGCTCACTGACCGGGACAGGGGGCGTCGAGCAGTACTTC.

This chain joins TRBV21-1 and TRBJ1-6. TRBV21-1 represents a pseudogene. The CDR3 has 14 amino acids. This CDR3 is CASSKAVDNSPLHF. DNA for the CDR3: TGTGCCAGCAGCAAAGCGGTAGATAATTCACCCCTCCACTTT.

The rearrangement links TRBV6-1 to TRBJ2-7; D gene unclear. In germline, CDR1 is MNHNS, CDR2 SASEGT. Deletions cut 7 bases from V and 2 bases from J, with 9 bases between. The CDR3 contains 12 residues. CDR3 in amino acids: CASILSPYEQYF. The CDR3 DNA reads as TGTGCCAGCATCCTCAGTCCCTACGAGCAGTACTTC.

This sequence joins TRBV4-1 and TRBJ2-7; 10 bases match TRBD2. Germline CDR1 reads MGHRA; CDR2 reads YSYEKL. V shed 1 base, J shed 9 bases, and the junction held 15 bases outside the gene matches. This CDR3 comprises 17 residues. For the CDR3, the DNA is TGCGCCAGCAGCCAAGCGAACCTAGCGGGGGCGCCTGAACGGCAGTACTTC. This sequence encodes CASSQANLAGAPERQYF.

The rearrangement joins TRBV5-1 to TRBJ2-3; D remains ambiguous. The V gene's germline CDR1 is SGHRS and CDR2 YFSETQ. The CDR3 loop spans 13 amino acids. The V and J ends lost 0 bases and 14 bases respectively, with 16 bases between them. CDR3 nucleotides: TGCGCCAGCAGCTTGGGGAATACTCCCACGGGGTATTTT. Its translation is CASSLGNTPTGYF.

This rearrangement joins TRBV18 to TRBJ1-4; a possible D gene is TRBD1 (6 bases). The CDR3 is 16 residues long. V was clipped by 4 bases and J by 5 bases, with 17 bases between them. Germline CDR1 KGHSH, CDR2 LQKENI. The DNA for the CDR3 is TGTGCCAGCTCACTTAACACAGGGATCGGCAATGAAAAACTGTTTTTT. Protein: CASSLNTGIGNEKLFF. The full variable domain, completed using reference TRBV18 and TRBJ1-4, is NAGVMQNPRHLVRRRGQEARLRCSPMKGHSHVYWYRQLPEEGLKFMVYLQKENIIDESGMPKERFSAEFPKEGPSILRIQQVVRGDSAAYFCASSLNTGIGNEKLFFGSGTQLSVL.

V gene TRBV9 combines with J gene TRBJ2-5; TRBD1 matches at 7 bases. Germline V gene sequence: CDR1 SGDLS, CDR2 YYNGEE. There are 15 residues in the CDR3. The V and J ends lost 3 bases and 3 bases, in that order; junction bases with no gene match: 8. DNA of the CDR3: TGTGCCAGCAGCGGCCGGACAGGATACGAAGAGACCCAGTACTTC. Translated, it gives CASSGRTGYEETQYF.

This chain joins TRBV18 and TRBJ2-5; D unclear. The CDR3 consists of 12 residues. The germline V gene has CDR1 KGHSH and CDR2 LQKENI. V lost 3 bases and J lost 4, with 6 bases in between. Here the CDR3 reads CASSPLVETQYF. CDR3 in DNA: TGTGCCAGCTCACCCTTAGTAGAGACCCAGTACTTC.

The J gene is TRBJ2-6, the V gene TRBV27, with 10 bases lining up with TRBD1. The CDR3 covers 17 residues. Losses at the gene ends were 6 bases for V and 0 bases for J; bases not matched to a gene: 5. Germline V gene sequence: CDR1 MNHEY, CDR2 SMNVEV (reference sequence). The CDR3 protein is CASSPGTGDSGANVLTF. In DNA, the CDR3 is TGTGCCAGCAGCCCCGGGACAGGGGACTCTGGGGCCAACGTCCTGACTTTC.

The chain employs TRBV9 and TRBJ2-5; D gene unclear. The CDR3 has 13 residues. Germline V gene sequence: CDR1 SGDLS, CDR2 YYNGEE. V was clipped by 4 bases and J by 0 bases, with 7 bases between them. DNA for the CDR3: TGTGCCAGCAGCATTCGGTACCAAGAGACCCAGTACTTC. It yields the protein CASSIRYQETQYF.

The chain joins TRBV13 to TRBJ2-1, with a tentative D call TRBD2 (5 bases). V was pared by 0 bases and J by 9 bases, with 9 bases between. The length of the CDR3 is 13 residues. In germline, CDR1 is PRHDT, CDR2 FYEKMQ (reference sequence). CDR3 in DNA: TGTGCCAGCAGCTTAGGGAGGGCCCCTGAGCAGTTCTTC. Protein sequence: CASSLGRAPEQFF.

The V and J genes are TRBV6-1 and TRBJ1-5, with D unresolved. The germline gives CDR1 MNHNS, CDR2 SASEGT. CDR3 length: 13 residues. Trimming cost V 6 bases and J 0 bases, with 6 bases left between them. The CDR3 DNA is TGTGCCAGCAGCCCCAATAGCAATCAGCCCCAGCATTTT. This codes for CASSPNSNQPQHF.

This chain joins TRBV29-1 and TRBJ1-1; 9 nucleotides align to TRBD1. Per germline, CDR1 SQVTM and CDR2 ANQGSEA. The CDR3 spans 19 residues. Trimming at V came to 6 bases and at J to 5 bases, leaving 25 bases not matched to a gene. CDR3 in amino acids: CSVPPWRISGDRGDTEAFF. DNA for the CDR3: TGCAGCGTCCCCCCCTGGCGAATTTCCGGAGACAGGGGGGATACTGAAGCTTTCTTT.

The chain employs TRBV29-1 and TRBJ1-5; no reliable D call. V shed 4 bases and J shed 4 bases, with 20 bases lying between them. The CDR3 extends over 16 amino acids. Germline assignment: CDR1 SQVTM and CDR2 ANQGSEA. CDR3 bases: TGCAGCGTTGGCCTTTCCGGACTCAATAGAAATCAGCCCCAGCATTTT. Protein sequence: CSVGLSGLNRNQPQHF.

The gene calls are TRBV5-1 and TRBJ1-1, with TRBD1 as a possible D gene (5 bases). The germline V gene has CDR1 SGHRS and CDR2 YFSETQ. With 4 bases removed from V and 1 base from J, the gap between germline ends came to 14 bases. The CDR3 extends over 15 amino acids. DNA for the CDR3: TGCGCCAGCAGCGAGGACAACTCTCAGAACACTGAAGCTTTCTTT. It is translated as CASSEDNSQNTEAFF.

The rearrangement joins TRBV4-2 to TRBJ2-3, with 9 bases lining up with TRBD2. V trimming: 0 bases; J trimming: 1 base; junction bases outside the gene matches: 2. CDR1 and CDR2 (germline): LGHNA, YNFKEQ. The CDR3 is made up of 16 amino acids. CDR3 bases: TGTGCCAGCAGCCAAGATGTAGCGGGGGGCACAGATACGCAGTATTTT. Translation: CASSQDVAGGTDTQYF.

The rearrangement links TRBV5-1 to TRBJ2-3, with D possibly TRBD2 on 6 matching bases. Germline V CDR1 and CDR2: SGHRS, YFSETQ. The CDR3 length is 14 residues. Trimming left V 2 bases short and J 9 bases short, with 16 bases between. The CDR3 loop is CASSLESRSGTQYF. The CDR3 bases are TGCGCCAGCAGCTTAGAAAGCAGAAGCGGGACGCAGTATTTT.

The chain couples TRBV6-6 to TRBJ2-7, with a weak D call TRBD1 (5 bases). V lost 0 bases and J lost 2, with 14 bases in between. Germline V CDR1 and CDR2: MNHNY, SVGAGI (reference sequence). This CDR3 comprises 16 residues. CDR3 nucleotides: TGTGCCAGCAGTTACTCGAAAGGGGTCTATCCCTACGAGCAGTACTTC. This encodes CASSYSKGVYPYEQYF.

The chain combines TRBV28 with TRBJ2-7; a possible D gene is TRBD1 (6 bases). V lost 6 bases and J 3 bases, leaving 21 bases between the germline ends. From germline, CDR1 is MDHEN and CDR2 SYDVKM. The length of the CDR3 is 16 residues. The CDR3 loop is CASRTAAGTSFYEQYF. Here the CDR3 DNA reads TGTGCCAGCAGGACCGCCGCCGGGACAAGCTTCTACGAGCAGTACTTC.

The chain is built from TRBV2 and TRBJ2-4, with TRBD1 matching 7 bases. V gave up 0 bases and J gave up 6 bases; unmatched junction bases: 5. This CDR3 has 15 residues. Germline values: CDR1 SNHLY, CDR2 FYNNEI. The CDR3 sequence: CASSEAPRGRNIQYF. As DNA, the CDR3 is TGTGCCAGCAGTGAAGCGCCCAGGGGGAGAAACATTCAGTACTTC.